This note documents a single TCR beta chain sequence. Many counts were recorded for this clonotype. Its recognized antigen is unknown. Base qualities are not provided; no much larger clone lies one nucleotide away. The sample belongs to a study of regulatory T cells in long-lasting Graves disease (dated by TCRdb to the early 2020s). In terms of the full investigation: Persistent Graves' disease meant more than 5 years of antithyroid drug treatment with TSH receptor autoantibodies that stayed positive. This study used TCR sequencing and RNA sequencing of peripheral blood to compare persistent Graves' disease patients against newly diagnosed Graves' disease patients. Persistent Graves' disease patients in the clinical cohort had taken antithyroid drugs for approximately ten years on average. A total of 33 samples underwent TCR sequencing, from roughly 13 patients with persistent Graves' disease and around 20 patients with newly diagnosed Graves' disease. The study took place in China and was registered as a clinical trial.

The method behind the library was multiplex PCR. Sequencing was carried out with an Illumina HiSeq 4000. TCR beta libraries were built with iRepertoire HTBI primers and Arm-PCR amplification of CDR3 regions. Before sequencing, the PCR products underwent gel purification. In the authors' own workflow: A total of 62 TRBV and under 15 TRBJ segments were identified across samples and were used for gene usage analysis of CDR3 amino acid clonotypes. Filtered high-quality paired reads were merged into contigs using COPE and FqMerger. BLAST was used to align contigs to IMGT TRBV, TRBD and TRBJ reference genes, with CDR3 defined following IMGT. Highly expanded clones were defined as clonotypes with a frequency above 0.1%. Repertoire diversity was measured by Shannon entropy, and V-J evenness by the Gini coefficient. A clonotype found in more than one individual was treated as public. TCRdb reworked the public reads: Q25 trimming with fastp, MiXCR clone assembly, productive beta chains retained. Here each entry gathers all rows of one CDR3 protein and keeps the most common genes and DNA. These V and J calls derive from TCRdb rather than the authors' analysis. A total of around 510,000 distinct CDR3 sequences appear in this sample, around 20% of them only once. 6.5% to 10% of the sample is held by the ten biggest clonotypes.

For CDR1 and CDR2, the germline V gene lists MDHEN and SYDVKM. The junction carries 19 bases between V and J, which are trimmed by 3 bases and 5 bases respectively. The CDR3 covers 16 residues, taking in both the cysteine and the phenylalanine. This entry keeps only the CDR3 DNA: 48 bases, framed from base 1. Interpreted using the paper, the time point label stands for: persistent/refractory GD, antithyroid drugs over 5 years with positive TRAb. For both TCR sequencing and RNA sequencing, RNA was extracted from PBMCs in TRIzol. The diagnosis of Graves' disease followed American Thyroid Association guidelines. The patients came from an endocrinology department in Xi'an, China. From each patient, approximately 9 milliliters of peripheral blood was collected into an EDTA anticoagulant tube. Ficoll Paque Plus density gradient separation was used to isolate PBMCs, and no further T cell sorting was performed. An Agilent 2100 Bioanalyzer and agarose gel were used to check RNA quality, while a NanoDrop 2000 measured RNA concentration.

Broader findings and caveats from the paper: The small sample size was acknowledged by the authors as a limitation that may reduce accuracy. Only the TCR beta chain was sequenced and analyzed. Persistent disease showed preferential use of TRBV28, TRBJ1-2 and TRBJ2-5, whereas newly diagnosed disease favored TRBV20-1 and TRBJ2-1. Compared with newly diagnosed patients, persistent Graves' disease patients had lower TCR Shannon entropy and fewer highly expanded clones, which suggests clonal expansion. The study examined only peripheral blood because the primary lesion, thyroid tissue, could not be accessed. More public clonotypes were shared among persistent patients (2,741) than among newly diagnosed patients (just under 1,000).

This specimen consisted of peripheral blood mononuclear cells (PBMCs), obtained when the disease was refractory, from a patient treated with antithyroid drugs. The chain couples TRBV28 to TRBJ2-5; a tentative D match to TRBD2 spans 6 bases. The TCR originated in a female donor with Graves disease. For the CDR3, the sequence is CASSFRDWRGWETQYF. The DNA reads TGTGCCAGCAGTTTCCGGGACTGGAGAGGATGGGAGACCCAGTACTTC.